The 29 T cell receptor beta chains reported below all come from one sample, sequenced in a study of human CD8 memory T cell subsets. A UMI-labeled 5' RACE approach was the method that produced the TCR beta libraries. TCRdb re-called the 5' RACE reads, yielding one record per CDR3 amino acid sequence without DNA. This sample's clone table lists approximately 12,000 distinct CDR3 sequences. Sample: CD8+ T cells from PBMCs. The receptor set was obtained from a human donor in good health.

J is TRBJ2-4 and V is TRBV27; TCRdb picks TRBD2, but there is no DNA to check that call. Per the germline V gene, CDR1 is MNHEY and CDR2 is SMNVEV (reference sequence). The CDR3 is 18 residues long. The CDR3 loop reads CASSLIPTGGRAKNIQYF.

The chain recombines TRBV4-2 with TRBJ2-1; TCRdb's D gene call, TRBD2, goes unchecked for lack of DNA. Germline V CDR1 and CDR2: LGHNA, YNFKEQ. The CDR3 length is 14 residues. The CDR3 region is CASSQALAGNEQFF.

The chain uses TRBV5-4 and TRBJ1-1. Germline CDR1 reads SGHNT; CDR2 reads YYREEE (reference sequence). The CDR3 is 13 amino acids. The CDR3 loop reads CASSTDWNTEAFF.

This chain links TRBV11-2 with TRBJ2-1; TCRdb calls TRBD2, which cannot be checked without DNA. This CDR3 comprises 14 residues. Germline V lookup: CDR1 SGHAT, CDR2 FQNNGV. This CDR3 reads CASSASGWLNEQFF.

V gene TRBV7-9 combines with J gene TRBJ2-7; lacking DNA, the TRBD1 call made by TCRdb goes unchecked. There are 13 residues in the CDR3. Germline CDR1 is SEHNR and CDR2 is FQNEAQ (reference sequence). CDR3 protein: CASSGDNIYEQYF.

The V gene is TRBV7-9, the J gene TRBJ2-1; TCRdb's D call of TRBD1 is untestable without DNA. This CDR3 has 14 amino acids. Germline V gives CDR1 SEHNR, CDR2 FQNEAQ (reference sequence). The CDR3 reads CASSPMGVYDEQFF.

The rearrangement links TRBV18 to TRBJ2-1. The CDR3 has 13 residues. Germline lookup yields CDR1 KGHSH and CDR2 LQKENI. The CDR3 reads CASSPPSSNEQFF. Together with reference TRBV18 and TRBJ2-1, the CDR3 gives the full variable domain: NAGVMQNPRHLVRRRGQEARLRCSPMKGHSHVYWYRQLPEEGLKFMVYLQKENIIDESGMPKERFSAEFPKEGPSILRIQQVVRGDSAAYFCASSPPSSNEQFFGPGTRLTVL.

The rearrangement joins TRBV7-9 to TRBJ2-7. CDR1 is SEHNR, CDR2 FQNEAQ, per germline (reference sequence). CDR3 length: 15 amino acids. The CDR3 is CASSTLTHQSYEQYF.

The chain combines TRBV7-2 with TRBJ2-5; the TCRdb call, TRBD2, lacks DNA for checking. This CDR3 is built from 18 residues. Germline V gives CDR1 SGHTA, CDR2 FQGNSA. The chain's CDR3 is CASSPGTSGGDIQETQYF.

This clonotype is classed as medium-sized by frequency. The chain links TRBV7-2 to TRBJ2-1; with no DNA, the TCRdb D assignment of TRBD2 cannot be verified. Germline lookup yields CDR1 SGHTA and CDR2 FQGNSA. This CDR3 has 15 amino acids. The CDR3 sequence: CASTDVQSGRAEQFF.

V and J are TRBV28 and TRBJ2-3; TCRdb gives TRBD1 as the D gene, but with no DNA this cannot be confirmed. The CDR3 length is 13 residues. The V gene's germline CDR1 is MDHEN and CDR2 SYDVKM. CDR3 sequence reads: CASTGGWADTQYF.

The chain has TRBV29-1 and TRBJ2-7; the D gene TCRdb calls, TRBD1, cannot be checked with no DNA. The CDR3 length is 12 residues. In germline, CDR1 is SQVTM, CDR2 ANQGSEA. The CDR3: CSAWTDRGEQYF.

This rearrangement joins TRBV6-6 to TRBJ2-7. From germline, CDR1 is MNHNY and CDR2 SVGAGI (reference sequence). The length of the CDR3 is 13 residues. The CDR3 here is CASSLKEVYEQYF.

Measured by frequency, this clonotype is medium-sized. The J gene is TRBJ2-7, the V gene TRBV20-1; TCRdb calls TRBD1, which cannot be checked without DNA. The CDR3 sequence is 16 residues long. Looked up from germline, CDR1 is DFQATT and CDR2 is SNEGSKA (reference sequence). This CDR3 reads CSASDSGQADSYEQYF.

This clonotype is medium-sized by frequency. CDR3 sequence: CSAPHGTIYNEQFF. V usage is TRBV20-1 and J usage is TRBJ2-1; TCRdb designates TRBD2, a call that cannot be tested without DNA. From germline, CDR1 is DFQATT and CDR2 SNEGSKA (reference sequence). There are 14 residues in the CDR3.

The genes are TRBV29-1 and TRBJ2-7; TCRdb reports TRBD1, a call that lacks DNA to check it against. The CDR3 has 12 residues. Germline values: CDR1 SQVTM, CDR2 ANQGSEA. The CDR3 here is CSVAGAPYEQYF.

The rearrangement uses TRBV29-1 and TRBJ2-7. CDR1 and CDR2 from the germline V gene are SQVTM and ANQGSEA. The CDR3 covers 13 residues. The CDR3 here is CSVRSVWDYEQYF.

The chain has TRBV7-9 and TRBJ1-5. The CDR3 is made up of 16 amino acids. Germline CDR1 SEHNR, CDR2 FQNEAQ (reference sequence). This chain's CDR3 is CASSGHREGSNQPQHF. The whole variable domain, remainder taken from reference TRBV7-9 and TRBJ1-5, is DTGVSQNPRHKITKRGQNVTFRCDPISEHNRLYWYRQTLGQGPEFLTYFQNEAQLEKSRLLSDRFSAERPKGSFSTLEIQRTEQGDSAMYLCASSGHREGSNQPQHFGDGTRLSIL.

This rearrangement joins TRBV19 to TRBJ2-7. The CDR3 has 13 residues. Germline V CDR1 and CDR2: LNHDA, SQIVND (reference sequence). The CDR3 region is CASSASIPYEQYF.

CDR3 sequence reads: CASSEGTHYNEQFF. V is TRBV6-4 and J is TRBJ2-1; checking the TCRdb D call of TRBD2 is not possible without DNA. This CDR3 comprises 14 residues. Germline assignment: CDR1 MRHNA and CDR2 SNTAGT.

The chain is built from TRBV27 and TRBJ2-1; TCRdb's D call, TRBD2, is unchecked because there is no DNA. From germline, CDR1 is MNHEY and CDR2 SMNVEV (reference sequence). The CDR3 is made up of 16 amino acids. The CDR3 region is CASSQLAGETYNEQFF.

The V call is TRBV7-7, the J call TRBJ2-3; TCRdb proposes TRBD2, but this gene call is untestable without DNA. The V gene's germline CDR1 is SSHAT and CDR2 FNYEAQ (reference sequence). The CDR3 has 16 amino acids. The CDR3 reads CASSEGLAGRTDTQYF.

J is TRBJ2-3 and V is TRBV12-3 or TRBV12-4; TCRdb names TRBD1, which stays unverified in the absence of DNA. There are 14 residues in the CDR3. CDR3 sequence reads: CASSPPTGSDTQYF.

This CDR3 reads CASSIGQTTYNEQFF. The chain employs TRBV5-5 and TRBJ2-1; TCRdb's D call of TRBD1 is untestable without DNA. The germline V gene has CDR1 SGHKS and CDR2 YYEKEE (reference sequence). The CDR3 sequence is 15 residues long.

This chain connects TRBV29-1 to TRBJ2-3; TCRdb's D gene call, TRBD1, goes unchecked for lack of DNA. The germline CDR1 and CDR2 sequences are SQVTM and ANQGSEA. The CDR3 totals 14 residues. The CDR3 here is CSVEGTGVTDTQYF.

The rearrangement joins TRBV5-1 to TRBJ2-7; as DNA is missing, the TRBD1 call by TCRdb cannot be tested. This CDR3 has 12 residues. CDR1 and CDR2 from the germline V gene are SGHRS and YFSETQ. CDR3 protein: CASSFWGEEQYF.

The chain is built from TRBV4-1 and TRBJ2-7; there is no DNA to check the TCRdb D call of TRBD1. CDR3 length equals 15 residues. Germline V CDR1 and CDR2: MGHRA, YSYEKL. Here the CDR3 reads CASSQEWTEVYEQYF.

This clonotype is called medium-sized (0.01 to 0.1%) based on its frequency. This rearrangement joins TRBV29-1 to TRBJ2-7; without DNA, the TCRdb call of TRBD1 cannot be checked. CDR1 is SQVTM and CDR2 is ANQGSEA in the germline V gene. The CDR3 length is 14 residues. This CDR3 is CSVEDTGGMDEQYF.

The CDR3: CASKSRGFIDTQYF. V usage is TRBV6-6 and J usage is TRBJ2-3; TCRdb indicates TRBD1, and absent DNA this call remains unverified. The CDR3 is made up of 14 amino acids. Germline V gene sequence: CDR1 MNHNY, CDR2 SVGAGI (reference sequence).